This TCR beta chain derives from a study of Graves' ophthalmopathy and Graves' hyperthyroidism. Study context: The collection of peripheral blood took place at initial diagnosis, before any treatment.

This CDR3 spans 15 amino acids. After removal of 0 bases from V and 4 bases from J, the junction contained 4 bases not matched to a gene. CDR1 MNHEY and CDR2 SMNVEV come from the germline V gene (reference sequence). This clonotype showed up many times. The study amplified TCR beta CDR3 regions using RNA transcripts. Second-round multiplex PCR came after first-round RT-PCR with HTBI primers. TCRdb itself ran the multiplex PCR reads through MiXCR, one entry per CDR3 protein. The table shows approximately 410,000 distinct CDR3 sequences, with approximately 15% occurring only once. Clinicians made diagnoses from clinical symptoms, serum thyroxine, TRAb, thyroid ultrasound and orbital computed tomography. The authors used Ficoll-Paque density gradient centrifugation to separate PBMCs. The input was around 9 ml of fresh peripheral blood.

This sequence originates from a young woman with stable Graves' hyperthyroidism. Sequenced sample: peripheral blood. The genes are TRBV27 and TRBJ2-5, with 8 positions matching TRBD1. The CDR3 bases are TGTGCCAGCAGTTTATCTCCGACAGGGGTAGAGACCCAGTACTTC. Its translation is CASSLSPTGVETQYF.